These T cell receptor beta chains were read from a single sample in a study of control samples from healthy donors and cancer patients. Produced via immunoSEQ multiplex PCR; TCRdb's table is partial and in-frame only. The table includes tens of thousands of clones, approximately 88% detected once. Specimen: blood. The receptors here all came from a woman aged 55-70 years in good health. Each CDR3 is given with its conserved first and last residue. A D gene is named only where the DNA matches it firmly. Expanded clones are given a class, and other clones once, few, many or no size at all.

d_gene	abundance	j_gene	v_gene	CDR3aa	CDR3nt
.	.	TRBJ1-2	TRBV18	CASSPAQINYGYTF	TGTGCCAGCTCACCTGCACAGATAAACTATGGCTACACCTTC
.	.	TRBJ1-1	TRBV7-9	CASSRQLPNTEAFF	TGTGCCAGCAGCCGACAGCTGCCGAACACTGAAGCTTTCTTT
TRBD1	.	TRBJ2-3	TRBV7-9	CASSSGTGGIDTQYF	TGTGCCAGCAGCTCCGGGACAGGGGGCATAGATACGCAGTATTTT
.	.	TRBJ1-2	TRBV2	CASSGTHYGYTF	TGTGCCAGCAGTGGGACCCACTATGGCTACACCTTC
.	.	TRBJ1-4	TRBV28	CASSLWGEGEKLFF	TGTGCCAGCAGTTTATGGGGGGAAGGTGAAAAACTGTTTTTT
.	.	TRBJ1-2	TRBV2	CASVSGVHLEGYTF	TGTGCCAGCGTTTCGGGGGTCCATTTGGAGGGCTACACCTTC
TRBD2	.	TRBJ2-3	TRBV10-2	CASSGGGLTDTQYF	TGCGCCAGTAGCGGGGGGGGCCTAACAGATACGCAGTATTTT
TRBD2	.	TRBJ2-1	TRBV5-4	CASSFSASGRFYDEQFF	TGTGCCAGCAGCTTCTCGGCTAGCGGGAGGTTTTATGATGAGCAGTTCTTC
TRBD2	.	TRBJ2-7	TRBV29-1	CSAGSGTSGSTGQYF	TGCAGCGCCGGGTCGGGGACTAGCGGGAGTACTGGCCAGTACTTC
.	.	TRBJ1-1	TRBV21-1	CASSDRRQGYTEAFF	TGTGCCAGCAGCGACCGACGACAGGGGTACACTGAAGCTTTCTTT
TRBD1	.	TRBJ2-2	TRBV5-1	CASGDRAGGGELFF	TGCGCCAGCGGGGACAGGGCAGGTGGCGGGGAGCTGTTTTTT
.	.	TRBJ2-2	TRBV11-2	CASSPKGGLGLNTGELFF	TGTGCCAGCAGCCCAAAAGGGGGACTGGGATTGAATACCGGGGAGCTGTTTTTT
.	.	TRBJ1-5	TRBV19	CASRVGLSNQPQHF	TGTGCCTCCCGAGTGGGGCTTAGCAATCAGCCCCAGCATTTT
.	.	TRBJ1-4	TRBV6-5	CATQIGPREKLFF	TGTGCCACCCAAATCGGACCTAGGGAAAAACTGTTTTTT
TRBD1	.	TRBJ2-7	TRBV6-6	CASRLTGGEQYF	TGTGCCAGCAGGCTTACAGGGGGCGAGCAGTACTTC
.	.	TRBJ2-4	TRBV3-1/TRBV3-2	CASSQTTDGIQYF	TGTGCCAGCAGCCAAACCACGGACGGGATTCAGTACTTC
.	once	TRBJ2-2	TRBV6-6	CASSYTRDTGELFF	TGTGCCAGCAGCTACACTAGGGACACCGGGGAGCTGTTTTTT
.	.	TRBJ2-4	TRBV28	CASSKGQRDQYF	TGTGCCAGCAGTAAAGGACAGCGCGATCAGTACTTC
.	.	TRBJ1-5	TRBV15	CATSRDIVDQPQHF	TGTGCCACCAGCAGAGATATCGTTGATCAGCCCCAGCATTTT
.	.	TRBJ2-5	TRBV5-1	CASSFFGGQETQYF	TGCGCCAGCAGCTTCTTCGGGGGACAAGAGACCCAGTACTTC
TRBD2	.	TRBJ2-5	TRBV30	CAWNLGGGPQETQYF	TGTGCCTGGAATTTGGGCGGGGGGCCCCAAGAGACCCAGTACTTC
.	.	TRBJ1-2	TRBV24-1	CATSDKRELGGYTF	TGTGCCACCAGTGATAAAAGGGAACTTGGGGGCTACACCTTC
.	.	TRBJ2-5	TRBV28	CASSSVQETQYF	TGTGCCAGCAGTTCAGTCCAAGAGACCCAGTACTTC
.	.	TRBJ2-1	TRBV7-8	CASSFSGVPFF	TGTGCCAGCAGCTTTTCAGGGGTTCCGTTCTTC
.	.	TRBJ2-3	TRBV5-6	CASSLASGTDTQYF	TGTGCCAGCAGCTTGGCATCGGGCACAGATACGCAGTATTTT
.	.	TRBJ2-2	TRBV7-9	CASSLDRPGELFF	TGTGCCAGCAGCTTAGACCGGCCCGGGGAGCTGTTTTTT
.	.	TRBJ1-3	TRBV3-1/TRBV3-2	CASSQVYSGNTIYF	TGTGCCAGCAGCCAAGTGTATTCTGGAAACACCATATATTTT
TRBD1	.	TRBJ2-1	TRBV5-1	CASSLPTGGPYNEQFF	TGCGCCAGCAGCTTACCGACAGGGGGCCCCTACAATGAGCAGTTCTTC
.	few	TRBJ1-4	TRBV28	CASSLIGSATNEKLFF	TGTGCCAGCAGTTTAATAGGATCGGCAACTAATGAAAAACTGTTTTTT
.	.	TRBJ1-2	TRBV28	CASSFSYGPDYGYTF	TGTGCCAGCAGTTTTAGTTATGGGCCGGACTATGGCTACACCTTC
TRBD1	.	TRBJ1-1	TRBV28	CASSNGQGNTEAFF	TGTGCCAGCAGTAACGGACAGGGGAACACTGAAGCTTTCTTT
TRBD1	.	TRBJ2-5	TRBV10-1	CASSAGGGETQYF	TGCGCCAGCAGTGCAGGGGGCGGCGAGACCCAGTACTTC
.	.	TRBJ1-1	TRBV2	CASSEAGQGGTEAFF	TGTGCCAGCAGTGAAGCGGGGCAGGGAGGCACTGAAGCTTTCTTT
.	.	TRBJ2-5	TRBV2	CASSFTRETQYF	TGTGCCAGCAGTTTTACCAGGGAGACCCAGTACTTC
.	.	TRBJ1-2	TRBV5-6	CASGDGYGYTF	TGTGCCAGCGGGGACGGCTATGGCTACACCTTC
.	.	TRBJ1-5	TRBV6-5	CASTPGARPDQPQHF	TGTGCCAGCACCCCGGGGGCGCGACCGGATCAGCCCCAGCATTTT
TRBD2	.	TRBJ2-7	TRBV19	CASSRLAGVHEQYF	TGTGCCAGTAGTAGACTAGCGGGAGTCCACGAGCAGTACTTC
.	.	TRBJ1-1	TRBV3-1/TRBV3-2	CASSQGGNTEAFF	TGTGCCAGCAGCCAGGGGGGAAACACTGAAGCTTTCTTT
.	.	TRBJ2-7	TRBV11-2	CASSPTGSYEQYF	TGTGCCAGCAGCCCTACAGGGTCCTACGAGCAGTACTTC
.	.	TRBJ1-1	TRBV16	CASSQSGRVKGAEAFF	TGTGCCAGCAGCCAATCTGGGCGGGTGAAGGGGGCTGAAGCTTTCTTT
TRBD1	.	TRBJ1-2	TRBV6-6	CASRDGQGPYGYTF	TGTGCCAGCAGGGACGGACAGGGACCTTATGGCTACACCTTC
.	.	TRBJ1-2	TRBV7-9	CASSLEVSAGYTF	TGTGCCAGCAGCTTAGAGGTGTCGGCAGGCTACACCTTC
.	.	TRBJ2-5	TRBV5-1	CASSLVGGAGETQYF	TGCGCCAGCAGCTTGGTCGGGGGCGCGGGAGAGACCCAGTACTTC
.	.	TRBJ1-2	TRBV19	CASKASGRDYGYTF	TGTGCCAGTAAAGCGAGCGGGCGTGACTATGGCTACACCTTC
.	.	TRBJ2-6	TRBV18	CASSPPPSSGANVLTF	TGTGCCAGCTCACCACCGCCTAGCTCTGGGGCCAACGTCCTGACTTTC
.	.	TRBJ1-1	TRBV5-1	CASKPGLSSMNTEAFF	TGCGCCAGCAAACCCGGACTTTCTTCGATGAACACTGAAGCTTTCTTT
.	.	TRBJ1-1	TRBV5-5	CASSLGTNTEAFF	TGTGCCAGCAGTCTTGGGACGAACACTGAAGCTTTCTTT
.	.	TRBJ1-5	TRBV11-3	CASSPQGSNQPQHF	TGTGCCAGCAGCCCGCAGGGAAGCAATCAGCCCCAGCATTTT
.	.	TRBJ2-1	TRBV18	CASSPTHISRFF	TGTGCCAGCTCACCAACCCATATATCCCGGTTCTTC
.	.	TRBJ1-2	TRBV28	CASSFGADSYF	TGTGCCAGCAGTTTTGGGGCAGACAGCTACTTC
.	few	TRBJ2-7	TRBV5-1	CASSLMPGTHEQYF	TGCGCCAGCAGCTTAATGCCCGGGACCCACGAGCAGTACTTC
.	.	TRBJ2-5	TRBV5-5	CASSFGLQETQYF	TGTGCCAGCAGCTTTGGGCTGCAAGAGACCCAGTACTTC
.	.	TRBJ1-5	TRBV11-2	CASSPTQGSNQPQHF	TGTGCCAGCAGCCCAACTCAGGGTAGCAATCAGCCCCAGCATTTT
.	.	TRBJ1-5	TRBV6-2/TRBV6-3	CASSYLGDNQPQHF	TGTGCCAGCAGTTATCTAGGAGATAATCAGCCCCAGCATTTT
.	once	TRBJ2-3	TRBV5-5	CASSFRPPDTQYF	TGTGCCAGCAGCTTTCGGCCCCCAGATACGCAGTATTTT